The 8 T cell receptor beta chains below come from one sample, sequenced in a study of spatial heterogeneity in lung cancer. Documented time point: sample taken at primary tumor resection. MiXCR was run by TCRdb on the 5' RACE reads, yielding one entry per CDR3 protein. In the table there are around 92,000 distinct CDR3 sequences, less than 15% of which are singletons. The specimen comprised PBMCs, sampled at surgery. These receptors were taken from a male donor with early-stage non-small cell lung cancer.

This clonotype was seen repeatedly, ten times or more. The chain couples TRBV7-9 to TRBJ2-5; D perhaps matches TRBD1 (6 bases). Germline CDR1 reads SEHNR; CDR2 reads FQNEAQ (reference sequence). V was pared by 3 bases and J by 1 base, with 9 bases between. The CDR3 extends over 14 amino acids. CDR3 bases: TGTGCCAGCAGCTTCACAGGGCCCCAAGAGACCCAGTACTTC. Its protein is CASSFTGPQETQYF.

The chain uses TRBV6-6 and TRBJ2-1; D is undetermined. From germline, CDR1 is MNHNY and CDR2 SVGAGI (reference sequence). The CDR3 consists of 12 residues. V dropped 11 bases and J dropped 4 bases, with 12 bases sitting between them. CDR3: CASSREYNEQFF. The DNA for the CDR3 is TGTGCCTCCTCTCGAGAATACAATGAGCAGTTCTTC.

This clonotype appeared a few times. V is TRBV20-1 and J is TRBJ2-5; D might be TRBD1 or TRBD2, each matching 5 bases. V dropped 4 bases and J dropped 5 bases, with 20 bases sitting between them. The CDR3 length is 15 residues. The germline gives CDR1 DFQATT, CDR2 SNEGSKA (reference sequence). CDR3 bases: TGCAGTGCTACCCCCGGGGCGGCGGCGGTGGAGACCCAGTACTTC. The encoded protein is CSATPGAAAVETQYF.

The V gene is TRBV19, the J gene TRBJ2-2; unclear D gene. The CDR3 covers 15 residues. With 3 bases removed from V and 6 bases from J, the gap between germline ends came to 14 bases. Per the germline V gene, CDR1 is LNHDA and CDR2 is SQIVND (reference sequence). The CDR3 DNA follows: TGTGCCAGTAGTATTGGGCAGAGACCCCCCGGGGAGCTGTTTTTT. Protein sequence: CASSIGQRPPGELFF. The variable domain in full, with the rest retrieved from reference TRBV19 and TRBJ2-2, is DGGITQSPKYLFRKEGQNVTLSCEQNLNHDAMYWYRQDPGQGLRLIYYSQIVNDFQKGDIAEGYSVSREKKESFPLTVTSAQKNPTAFYLCASSIGQRPPGELFFGEGSRLTVL.

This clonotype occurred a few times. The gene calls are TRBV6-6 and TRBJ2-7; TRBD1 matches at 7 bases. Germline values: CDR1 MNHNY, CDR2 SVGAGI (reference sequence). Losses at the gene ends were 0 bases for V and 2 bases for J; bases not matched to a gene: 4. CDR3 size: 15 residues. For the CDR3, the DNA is TGTGCCAGCAGTTACTCGAGGGACAGACCCTACGAGCAGTACTTC. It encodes CASSYSRDRPYEQYF.

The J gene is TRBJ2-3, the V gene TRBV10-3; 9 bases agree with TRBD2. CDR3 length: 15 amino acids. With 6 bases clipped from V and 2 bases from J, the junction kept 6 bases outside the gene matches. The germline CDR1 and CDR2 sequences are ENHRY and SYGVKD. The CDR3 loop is CAISPGLATTDTQYF. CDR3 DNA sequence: TGTGCCATCAGCCCGGGACTAGCTACCACAGATACGCAGTATTTT.

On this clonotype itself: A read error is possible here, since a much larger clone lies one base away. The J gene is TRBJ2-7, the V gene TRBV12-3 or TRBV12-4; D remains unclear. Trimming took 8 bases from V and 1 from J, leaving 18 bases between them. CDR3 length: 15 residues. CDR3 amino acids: CASCPSSRRSYEQYF. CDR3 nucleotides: TGTGCCAGCTGCCCCTCTTCCAGGCGGTCCTACGAGCAGTACTTC.

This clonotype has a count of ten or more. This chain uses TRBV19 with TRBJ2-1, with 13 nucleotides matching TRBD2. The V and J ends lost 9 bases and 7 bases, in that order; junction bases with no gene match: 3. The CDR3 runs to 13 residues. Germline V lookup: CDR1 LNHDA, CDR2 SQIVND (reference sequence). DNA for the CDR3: TGTGCCAGCACTAGCGGGGGGGCAAATGAGCAGTTCTTC. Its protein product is CASTSGGANEQFF.